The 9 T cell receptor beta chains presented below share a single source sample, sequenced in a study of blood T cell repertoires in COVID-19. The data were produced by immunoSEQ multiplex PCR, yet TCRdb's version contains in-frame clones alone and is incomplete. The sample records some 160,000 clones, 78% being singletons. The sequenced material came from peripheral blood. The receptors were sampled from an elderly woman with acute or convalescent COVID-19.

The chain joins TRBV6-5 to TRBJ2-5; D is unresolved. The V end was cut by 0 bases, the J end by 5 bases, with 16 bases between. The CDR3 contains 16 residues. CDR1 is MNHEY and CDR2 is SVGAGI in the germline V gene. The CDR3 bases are TGTGCCAGCAGTTACTCGCACCTCCCCGGTTACGAGACCCAGTACTTC. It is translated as CASSYSHLPGYETQYF.

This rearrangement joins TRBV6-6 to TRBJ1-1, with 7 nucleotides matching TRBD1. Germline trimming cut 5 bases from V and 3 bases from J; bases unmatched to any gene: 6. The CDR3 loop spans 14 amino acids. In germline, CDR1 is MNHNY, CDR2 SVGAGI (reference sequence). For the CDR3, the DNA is TGTGCCAGCAGTAGAGGGACAGCCTACACTGAAGCTTTCTTT. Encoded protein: CASSRGTAYTEAFF.

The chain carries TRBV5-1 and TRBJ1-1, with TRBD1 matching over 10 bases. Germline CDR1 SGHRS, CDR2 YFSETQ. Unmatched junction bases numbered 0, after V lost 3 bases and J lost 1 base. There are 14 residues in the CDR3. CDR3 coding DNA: TGCGCCAGCAGCTGGACAGGGGGGAACACTGAAGCTTTCTTT. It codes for CASSWTGGNTEAFF.

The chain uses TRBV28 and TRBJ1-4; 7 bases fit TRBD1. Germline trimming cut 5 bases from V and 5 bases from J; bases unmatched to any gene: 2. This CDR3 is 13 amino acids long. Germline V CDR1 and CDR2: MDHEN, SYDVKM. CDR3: CASSDRANEKLFF. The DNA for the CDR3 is TGTGCCAGCAGTGACAGGGCGAATGAAAAACTGTTTTTT.

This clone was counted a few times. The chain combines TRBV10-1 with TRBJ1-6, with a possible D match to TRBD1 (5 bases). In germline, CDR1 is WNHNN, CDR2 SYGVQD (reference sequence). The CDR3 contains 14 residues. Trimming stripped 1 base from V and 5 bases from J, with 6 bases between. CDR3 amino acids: CASSELTDNSPLHF. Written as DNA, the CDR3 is TGCGCCAGCAGTGAGTTGACAGATAATTCACCCCTCCACTTT.

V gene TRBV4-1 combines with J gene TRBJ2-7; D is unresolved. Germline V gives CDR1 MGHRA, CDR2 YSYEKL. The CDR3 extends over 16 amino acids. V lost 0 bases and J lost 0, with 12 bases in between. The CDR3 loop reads CASSQDPATPSYEQYF. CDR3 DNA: TGCGCCAGCAGCCAAGACCCAGCGACCCCCTCCTACGAGCAGTACTTC.

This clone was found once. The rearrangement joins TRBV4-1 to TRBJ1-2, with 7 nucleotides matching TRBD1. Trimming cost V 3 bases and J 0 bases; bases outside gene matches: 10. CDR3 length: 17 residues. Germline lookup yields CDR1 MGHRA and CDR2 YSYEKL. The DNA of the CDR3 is TGCGCCAGCAGCCAGTACGGGACAGTTGTGACTAACTATGGCTACACCTTC. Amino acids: CASSQYGTVVTNYGYTF.

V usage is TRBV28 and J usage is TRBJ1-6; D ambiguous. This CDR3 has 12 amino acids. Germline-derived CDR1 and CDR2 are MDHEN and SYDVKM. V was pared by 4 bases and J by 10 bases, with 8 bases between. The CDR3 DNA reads TGTGCCAGCAGTTCCAGATTGTCACCCCTCCACTTT. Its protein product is CASSSRLSPLHF.

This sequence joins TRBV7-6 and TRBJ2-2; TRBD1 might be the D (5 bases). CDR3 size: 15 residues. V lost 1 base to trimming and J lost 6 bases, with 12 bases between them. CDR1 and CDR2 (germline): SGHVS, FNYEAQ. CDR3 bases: TGTGCCAGCAGCTTAGGGAGCCAGGGCGCCGGGGAGCTGTTTTTT. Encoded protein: CASSLGSQGAGELFF.